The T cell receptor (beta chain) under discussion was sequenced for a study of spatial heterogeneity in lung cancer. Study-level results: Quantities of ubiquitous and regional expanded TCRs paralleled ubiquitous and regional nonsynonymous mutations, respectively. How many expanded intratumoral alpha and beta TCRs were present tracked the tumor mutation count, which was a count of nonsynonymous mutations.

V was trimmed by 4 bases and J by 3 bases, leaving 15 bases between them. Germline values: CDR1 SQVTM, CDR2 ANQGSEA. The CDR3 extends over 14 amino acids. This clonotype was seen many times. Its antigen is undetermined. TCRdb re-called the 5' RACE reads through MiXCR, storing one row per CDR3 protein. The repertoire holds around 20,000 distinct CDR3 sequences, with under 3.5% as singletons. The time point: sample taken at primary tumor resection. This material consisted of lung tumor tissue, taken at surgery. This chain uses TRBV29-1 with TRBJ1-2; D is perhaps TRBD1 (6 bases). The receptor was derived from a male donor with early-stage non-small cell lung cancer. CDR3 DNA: TGCAGCGTTGTGGGTATTACAGGGCACTATGGCTACACCTTC. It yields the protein CSVVGITGHYGYTF. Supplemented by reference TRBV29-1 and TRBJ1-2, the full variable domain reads SAVISQKPSRDICQRGTSLTIQCQVDSQVTMMFWYRQQPGQSLTLIATANQGSEATYESGFVIDKFPISRPNLTFSTLTVSNMSPEDSSIYLCSVVGITGHYGYTFGSGTRLTVV.